The text below deals with one T cell receptor (beta chain). This specimen comes from a study of blood T cell repertoires in COVID-19. Turning to the study itself: Both acute and convalescent COVID-19 samples were obtained from the United States, Italy and Spain. Nucleic acid was either cDNA or gDNA, and it came from T cells, B-cell-depleted T cells, or PBMCs.

How the authors handled the data: Estimation of nucleated cell counts was performed using reference gene primer amplification. TCRdb keeps only in-frame clones here, not all; method: immunoSEQ multiplex PCR. V and J calls and clone size are those listed in that table; D and trimming were worked out from the DNA. The table includes 250,000 to 400,000 clones, 80% to 90% detected once. CDR1 SGDLS and CDR2 YYNGEE come from the germline V gene. The CDR3 totals 15 residues. J gave up 1 base and V 3 bases, and 6 bases lay outside the gene matches. This TCR derives from a man aged 50 to 59 with active or convalescent COVID-19. The chain has TRBV9 and TRBJ2-7, with 8 bases lining up with TRBD1. Sequenced input: peripheral blood. The CDR3 protein is CASSAHDRGSYEQYF. The CDR3 DNA sequence: TGTGCCAGCAGCGCGCACGACAGGGGTTCCTACGAGCAGTACTTC.